A single sample gave rise to the 9 T cell receptor beta chains below, sequenced in a study of long-term antiretroviral therapy in people with HIV. The immunoSEQ assay was v3.0, run at survey level. Generated by immunoSEQ multiplex PCR, the TCRdb table keeps only in-frame clones and is missing some. The data show tens of thousands of clones, with 84% seen just once and roughly 18% held by the top ten. Sequences were derived from unsorted PBMCs, sampled 0.5 years before starting antiretroviral therapy. These receptors were taken from a man aged 35-49 years with HIV.

The chain carries TRBV14 and TRBJ2-5; 14 bases are shared with TRBD2. The germline gives CDR1 SGHDN, CDR2 FVKESK. The CDR3 totals 15 residues. The V gene end was trimmed by 4 bases and the J gene end by 8 bases; junction bases not matched to a gene: 6. The CDR3 reads CASSRGLAGGGTQYF. The CDR3 region has the DNA TGTGCCAGCAGCCGCGGACTAGCGGGAGGAGGTACCCAGTACTTC.

The chain has TRBV5-1 and TRBJ2-3, with D maybe TRBD2 (7 bases). Trimming removed 9 bases from V and 2 bases from J, with 16 bases in between. Germline V gene lookup returns CDR1 SGHRS and CDR2 YFSETQ. This CDR3 spans 14 amino acids. DNA for the CDR3: TGCGCCACGAAACGGGGGGCCGACACAGATACGCAGTATTTT. Its protein product is CATKRGADTDTQYF.

The chain recombines TRBV5-5 with TRBJ1-4; no firm D call. The CDR3 extends over 15 amino acids. Germline V gene sequence: CDR1 SGHKS, CDR2 YYEKEE (reference sequence). V lost 2 bases, J lost 4 bases, and 12 bases lay in between. CDR3: CASSFEEGINEKLFF. The CDR3 DNA follows: TGTGCCAGCAGCTTTGAGGAAGGCATTAATGAAAAACTGTTTTTT.

This clone was counted a few times. CDR3 coding DNA: TGTGCCAGCAGTGGGGGGGTAGGATCACCCCTCCACTTT. It is translated as CASSGGVGSPLHF. The J gene is TRBJ1-6, the V gene TRBV6-1; TRBD1 might be the D (5 bases). Trimming removed 4 bases at V and 10 bases at J, with 11 bases between. The CDR3 runs 13 residues. Per the germline V gene, CDR1 is MNHNS and CDR2 is SASEGT.

The J gene is TRBJ1-1, the V gene TRBV5-1; D perhaps matches TRBD1 (6 bases). Trimming stripped 5 bases from V and 4 bases from J, with 15 bases between. Germline V gene data show CDR1 as SGHRS and CDR2 as YFSETQ. There are 14 residues in the CDR3. CDR3 DNA sequence: TGCGCCAGCAGTTATACAGGGATGGGCACTGAAGCTTTCTTT. This encodes CASSYTGMGTEAFF.

This clone was recorded a few times. This chain joins TRBV4-3 and TRBJ1-6; 7 nucleotides agree with TRBD1. Trimming removed 0 bases from V and 6 bases from J; junction bases left unmatched: 5. Germline CDR1 LGHNA, CDR2 YSLEER. CDR3 length: 16 residues. CDR3 protein: CASSQDRDSPNSPLHF. For the CDR3, the DNA is TGCGCCAGCAGCCAAGACCGGGACAGCCCTAATTCACCCCTCCACTTT.

The rearrangement joins TRBV18 to TRBJ1-4; 11 bases line up with TRBD1. V was clipped by 0 bases and J by 10 bases; unmatched bases: 7. Germline loops: CDR1 KGHSH, CDR2 LQKENI. The CDR3 loop spans 16 amino acids. The CDR3 reads CASSPPGQGEYGKLFF. The CDR3 coding sequence is TGTGCCAGCTCACCACCGGGACAGGGGGAGTATGGAAAACTGTTTTTT. Based on the CDR3 plus reference TRBV18 and TRBJ1-4, the full variable domain is NAGVMQNPRHLVRRRGQEARLRCSPMKGHSHVYWYRQLPEEGLKFMVYLQKENIIDESGMPKERFSAEFPKEGPSILRIQQVVRGDSAAYFCASSPPGQGEYGKLFFGSGTQLSVL.

The rearrangement joins TRBV29-1 to TRBJ2-7, with D possibly being TRBD1 (6 bases). The germline gives CDR1 SQVTM, CDR2 ANQGSEA. The V and J ends lost 4 bases and 3 bases respectively, with 10 bases between them. This CDR3 is built from 12 residues. The CDR3 protein is CSVGTEDYEQYF. In nucleotides, the CDR3 is TGCAGCGTTGGGACAGAGGACTACGAGCAGTACTTC.

The J gene is TRBJ1-1, the V gene TRBV19; 9 bases map to TRBD1. The V gene end was trimmed by 5 bases and the J gene end by 3 bases; junction bases not matched to a gene: 1. Germline assignment: CDR1 LNHDA and CDR2 SQIVND (reference sequence). This CDR3 contains 13 residues. The CDR3 region has the DNA TGTGCCAGTAGTCGACAGGGGGACACTGAAGCTTTCTTT. Amino acid sequence: CASSRQGDTEAFF.